These 9 T cell receptor beta chains originate from one sample sequenced in a study of blood T cell repertoires in COVID-19. Sequencing used immunoSEQ multiplex PCR; TCRdb keeps in-frame clones, though not all of them. The sample records about 290,000 clones, just under 85% being singletons. The sample was peripheral blood. The receptors were gathered from a woman aged 50 to 65 with active or convalescent COVID-19.

The genes are TRBV6-6 and TRBJ2-3; no reliable D call. Deletions cut 7 bases from V and 5 bases from J, with 13 bases between. Germline values: CDR1 MNHNY, CDR2 SVGAGI (reference sequence). This CDR3 has 13 residues. The CDR3: CASTPTVVDTQYF. The CDR3 DNA is TGTGCCAGCACCCCAACTGTAGTAGATACGCAGTATTTT.

This chain joins TRBV7-9 and TRBJ1-4; possibly TRBD1 for D (6 bases). Germline loops: CDR1 SEHNR, CDR2 FQNEAQ (reference sequence). With 3 bases removed from V and 7 bases from J, the gap between germline ends came to 18 bases. The CDR3 length is 16 residues. The CDR3 here is CASSLAFGGAGEKLFF. The CDR3 DNA sequence: TGTGCCAGCAGCTTGGCCTTCGGGGGGGCTGGTGAAAAACTGTTTTTT.

The chain recombines TRBV10-3 with TRBJ2-7; 11 bases fit TRBD2. CDR1 and CDR2 (germline): ENHRY, SYGVKD. The CDR3 loop spans 15 amino acids. Trimming cost V 6 bases and J 0 bases; bases outside gene matches: 4. The CDR3 nucleotides are TGTGCCATCAGCGTGACTAGCGGGAACTCCTACGAGCAGTACTTC. Protein product: CAISVTSGNSYEQYF.

The V gene is TRBV5-4, the J gene TRBJ1-1, with 9 nucleotides matching TRBD1. Germline V gene lookup returns CDR1 SGHNT and CDR2 YYREEE (reference sequence). The V segment lost 4 bases and the J segment 1 base; nucleotides outside the gene matches: 8. The CDR3 loop spans 16 amino acids. In nucleotides, the CDR3 is TGTGCCAGCAGCGGGACAGGGCGCCTCCCGAACACTGAAGCTTTCTTT. Translation gives CASSGTGRLPNTEAFF.

V and J are TRBV9 and TRBJ2-7; D might be TRBD2 (5 bases). Trimming removed 0 bases at V and 2 bases at J, with 12 bases between. Per the germline V gene, CDR1 is SGDLS and CDR2 is YYNGEE. CDR3 length: 15 amino acids. CDR3 sequence: CASSVDASSAYEQYF. In nucleotides, the CDR3 is TGTGCCAGCAGCGTAGACGCTAGCTCCGCCTACGAGCAGTACTTC.

The rearrangement joins TRBV4-2 to TRBJ1-5; maybe TRBD1 (5 bases). CDR1 and CDR2 from the germline V gene are LGHNA and YNFKEQ. Trimming pared 0 bases from V and 7 bases from J, leaving 13 bases between. This CDR3 is 15 amino acids long. As DNA, the CDR3 is TGTGCCAGCAGCCAAGAGGCCGCGGGGCGGCAGCCCCAGCATTTT. Protein: CASSQEAAGRQPQHF.

V is TRBV28 and J is TRBJ1-4; D perhaps matches TRBD1 (6 bases). The V end was cut by 5 bases, the J end by 5 bases, with 12 bases between. The length of the CDR3 is 14 residues. The germline V gene has CDR1 MDHEN and CDR2 SYDVKM. Written as DNA, the CDR3 is TGTGCCAGCAGTACTACTACAGGGAATGAAAAACTGTTTTTT. This codes for CASSTTTGNEKLFF.

This rearrangement joins TRBV9 to TRBJ1-1; D gene uncertain. The V gene's germline CDR1 is SGDLS and CDR2 YYNGEE. V lost 4 bases, J lost 4 bases, and 14 bases lay in between. This CDR3 is 14 amino acids long. CDR3 sequence: CASSYQAGGTEAFF. CDR3 DNA sequence: TGTGCCAGCAGCTATCAGGCAGGAGGCACTGAAGCTTTCTTT.

V gene TRBV15 combines with J gene TRBJ2-7; TRBD2 agrees at 10 bases. V shed 0 bases and J 7 bases; nucleotides not matched to a gene: 12. The CDR3 sequence is 17 residues long. CDR1 is LNHNV and CDR2 is YYDKDF in the germline V gene (reference sequence). For the CDR3, the DNA is TGTGCCACCAGCAGAGATCTCCTAGCGGGAGCCCAGGGTGAGCAGTACTTC. Its protein is CATSRDLLAGAQGEQYF.